One and the same sample provided the 21 T cell receptor beta chains below, sequenced in a study of read filtering for tumor transcriptome and immune sequencing. This library used approximately 390 ng RNA and molecular barcoded adaptors spanning alpha/delta and beta/gamma chains. TCRdb reprocessed the reads via MiXCR and lists one record per CDR3 protein. The repertoire holds roughly 90,000 distinct CDR3 sequences, 20% to 25% seen once, with over 10% in the top ten. Sequenced: a population of CD138-negative cells sorted from bone marrow. The receptors here all came from a donor at least 40 years old with multiple myeloma.

This clonotype was recorded at least ten times. The CDR3 DNA reads TGTGCCAGCAGCCAAGACCCCGGGACAGCCTACAATGAGCAGTTCTTC. Residues: CASSQDPGTAYNEQFF. This chain uses TRBV14 with TRBJ2-1; 7 bases line up with TRBD1. The CDR3 contains 16 residues. J gave up 2 bases and V 0 bases, and 4 bases lay outside the gene matches. Germline CDR1 and CDR2: SGHDN and FVKESK. Looking up the rest from reference TRBV14 and TRBJ2-1 gives the full variable domain: EAGVTQFPSHSVIEKGQTVTLRCDPISGHDNLYWYRRVMGKEIKFLLHFVKESKQDESGMPNNRFLAERTGGTYSTLKVQPAELEDSGVYFCASSQDPGTAYNEQFFGPGTRLTVL.

This clonotype was detected many times. The V call is TRBV30, the J call TRBJ2-1; 7 positions agree with TRBD1. V was pared by 4 bases and J by 0 bases, with 6 bases of the junction left unmatched. Germline CDR1 GTSNPN, CDR2 SVGIG (reference sequence). This CDR3 has 15 residues. In nucleotides, the CDR3 is TGTGCCTGGATACGGACAGGCAGCTCCTACAATGAGCAGTTCTTC. Its translation: CAWIRTGSSYNEQFF.

The count of this clonotype is one. Without the conserved terminal phenylalanine or tryptophan, this CDR3 likely stems from a read error. The V gene is TRBV7-9, the J gene TRBJ1-5; D is ambiguous. V was clipped by 2 bases and J by 4 bases, with 3 bases between them. The CDR3 extends over 12 amino acids. The germline gives CDR1 SEHNR, CDR2 FQNEAQ (reference sequence). As DNA, the CDR3 is TGTGCCAGCAGCTTAAGTAATCAGCCCCAGCATCTT. Translating gives CASSLSNQPQHL.

Details on this clonotype: Since a much larger clone is just one base distant, this may be a read error. The gene calls are TRBV20-1 and TRBJ1-1; TRBD1 agrees at 8 bases. Germline V CDR1 and CDR2: DFQATT, SNEGSKA (reference sequence). The CDR3 length is 15 residues. The CDR3 here is CSARYGTGMNTEASF. CDR3 in DNA: TGCAGTGCTAGGTACGGGACAGGAATGAACACTGAAGCTTCCTTT.

About this clonotype itself: A much larger clone lies one base from this, so it may be a read error. The V gene is TRBV2, the J gene TRBJ1-1; 8 positions match TRBD1. Trimming at V came to 6 bases and at J to 6 bases, leaving 3 bases not matched to a gene. CDR3 length: 12 residues. Per germline, CDR1 SNHLY and CDR2 FYNNEI. CDR3 residues: CASSDRGPEAFF. CDR3 nucleotides: TGTGCCAGCAGCGACAGGGGTCCTGAAGCTTTCTTT. Looking up the rest from reference TRBV2 and TRBJ1-1 gives the full variable domain: EPEVTQTPSHQVTQMGQEVILRCVPISNHLYFYWYRQILGQKVEFLVSFYNNEISEKSEIFDDQFSVERPDGSNFTLKIRSTKLEDSAMYFCASSDRGPEAFFGQGTRLTVV.

On this clonotype: A much bigger clone sits one base away, suggesting this may be a read error. The gene calls are TRBV20-1 and TRBJ2-6; 9 bases line up with TRBD2. The CDR3 spans 16 residues. Germline loops: CDR1 DFQATT, CDR2 SNEGSKA (reference sequence). CDR3 protein: CSARTSEHSGASVLTF. CDR3 DNA: TGCAGTGCAAGGACTAGCGAACACTCTGGGGCCAGCGTCCTGACTTTC.

This clonotype has just a few counts. The J gene is TRBJ1-1, the V gene TRBV9; D not certain. Trimming removed 1 base at V and 0 bases at J, with 7 bases between. CDR1 and CDR2 from the germline V gene are SGDLS and YYNGEE. The CDR3 spans 14 residues. DNA for the CDR3: TGTGCCAGCAGCGTACTCCTCCTGAACACTGAAGCTTTCTTT. This codes for CASSVLLLNTEAFF.

This clonotype appeared many times. The chain carries TRBV6-6 and TRBJ1-2; 10 nucleotides match TRBD1. Germline trimming cut 6 bases from V and 6 bases from J; bases unmatched to any gene: 13. This CDR3 contains 16 residues. Germline V gene sequence: CDR1 MNHNY, CDR2 SVGAGI (reference sequence). CDR3 region: CASRPGQGEFADGYTF. CDR3 DNA sequence: TGTGCCAGCAGACCCGGACAGGGGGAGTTTGCGGATGGCTACACCTTC.

The sample holds many counts of this clonotype. The rearrangement uses TRBV28 and TRBJ2-7; 9 bases align to TRBD1. Unmatched junction bases numbered 10, after V lost 6 bases and J lost 4 bases. The CDR3 runs 15 residues. Germline V gene data show CDR1 as MDHEN and CDR2 as SYDVKM. CDR3 in DNA: TGTGCCAGCAGCCCCCTCGGGACAGGGAGATACGAGCAGTACTTC. This gives the protein CASSPLGTGRYEQYF.

Details on this clonotype: Being one base from a much bigger clone, this may be a read error. The rearrangement links TRBV6-2 or TRBV6-3 to TRBJ2-1; 8 bases agree with TRBD2. The CDR3 spans 14 residues. Germline CDR1 MNHEY, CDR2 SVGEGT. V lost 2 bases and J lost 8; bases outside the gene matches: 5. The CDR3 DNA reads as TGTGCCAGCAGTTACCTGGCGGGGGGACATGAGCAGTTCTTC. This codes for CASSYLAGGHEQFF.

Only a few counts were recorded for this clonotype. The chain joins TRBV5-4 to TRBJ2-3; 10 bases are a match to TRBD2. Germline V gene lookup returns CDR1 SGHNT and CDR2 YYREEE (reference sequence). V lost 4 bases and J lost 6; bases outside the gene matches: 5. The CDR3 runs 14 residues. CDR3 nucleotide sequence: TGTGCCAGCAGCCCAGCGGGGGGGCCGGATACGCAGTATTTT. Translation: CASSPAGGPDTQYF.

In its sample, this clonotype was seen many times. V usage is TRBV12-3 or TRBV12-4 and J usage is TRBJ2-5; 9 bases map to TRBD1. This CDR3 is 18 amino acids long. After removal of 3 bases from V and 4 bases from J, the junction contained 15 bases not matched to a gene. The CDR3, as DNA: TGTGCCAGCAGTTTCGAATGGGACAGGGATCTTCTCGGAGAGACCCAGTACTTC. It yields the protein CASSFEWDRDLLGETQYF.

A note on this clonotype: Since no conserved phenylalanine or tryptophan closes the CDR3, a read error is the likely cause. CDR3 DNA sequence: TGTGCCAGCAGCGCCCGGGACAGACACACAGATACGCAGTATTTA. As protein: CASSARDRHTDTQYL. The chain has TRBV5-4 and TRBJ2-3; 7 bases fit TRBD1. The CDR3 is 15 residues long. The germline gives CDR1 SGHNT, CDR2 YYREEE (reference sequence). The V and J ends lost 4 bases and 2 bases, in that order; junction bases with no gene match: 7.

This clonotype came up many times. The chain links TRBV6-1 to TRBJ2-2, with D possibly TRBD1 on 6 matching bases. The CDR3 loop spans 16 amino acids. Looked up from germline, CDR1 is MNHNS and CDR2 is SASEGT. V was cut by 5 bases and J by 4 bases, with 17 bases left in between. For the CDR3, the DNA is TGTGCCAGCAGTAAAGACCTCCAGGGGTTCACCGGGGAGCTGTTTTTT. Protein: CASSKDLQGFTGELFF.

This clonotype came up many times. The chain links TRBV14 to TRBJ2-7; 7 bases align to TRBD1. V shed 2 bases, J shed 3 bases, and the junction held 10 bases outside the gene matches. CDR1 and CDR2 (germline): SGHDN, FVKESK. The length of the CDR3 is 16 residues. The CDR3: CASSQSTGTVIYEQYF. The CDR3 nucleotides read TGTGCCAGCAGCCAAAGTACTGGGACAGTTATCTACGAGCAGTACTTC.

This clonotype was found many times. V gene TRBV4-2 combines with J gene TRBJ2-2; TRBD1 matches at 10 bases. The J segment lost 1 base and the V segment lost 4 bases, leaving 9 bases of the junction unmatched. There are 18 residues in the CDR3. Germline CDR1 is LGHNA and CDR2 is YNFKEQ. CDR3 nucleotide sequence: TGTGCCAGCAGCCCCCGGTATGGACAGGGGGGGAACACCGGGGAGCTGTTTTTT. It is translated as CASSPRYGQGGNTGELFF.

This clonotype was recorded at least ten times. The chain has TRBV28 and TRBJ1-4, with D unresolved. The CDR3 has 14 amino acids. V lost 5 bases and J lost 0, with 7 bases in between. Germline CDR1 is MDHEN and CDR2 is SYDVKM. The CDR3 nucleotides are TGTGCCAGCAGTGTCCAGACAACTAATGAAAAACTGTTTTTT. Its translation: CASSVQTTNEKLFF. Full variable domain (missing parts from reference TRBV28 and TRBJ1-4): DVKVTQSSRYLVKRTGEKVFLECVQDMDHENMFWYRQDPGLGLRLIYFSYDVKMKEKGDIPEGYSVSREKKERFSLILESASTNQTSMYLCASSVQTTNEKLFFGSGTQLSVL.

Only a few counts were recorded for this clonotype. The chain has TRBV28 and TRBJ2-3, with 9 bases fitting TRBD1. The CDR3 is made up of 16 amino acids. Germline-derived CDR1 and CDR2 are MDHEN and SYDVKM. V dropped 2 bases and J dropped 6; count of bases not matched to a gene: 9. CDR3 nucleotides: TGTGCCAGCAGTTTAATGCCGGGACAGGGAGGGGATACGCAGTATTTT. It translates to CASSLMPGQGGDTQYF.

This clonotype was picked up many times. The chain combines TRBV7-2 with TRBJ2-5; TRBD1 or TRBD2 may be the D gene (5 bases each). Per the germline V gene, CDR1 is SGHTA and CDR2 is FQGNSA. V lost 1 base and J 3 bases, leaving 6 bases between the germline ends. This CDR3 has 13 residues. CDR3 protein: CASSLGGEETQYF. The CDR3 region has the DNA TGTGCCAGCAGCTTAGGAGGGGAAGAGACCCAGTACTTC. The complete variable domain, with remaining parts taken from reference TRBV7-2 and TRBJ2-5, reads GAGVSQSPSNKVTEKGKDVELRCDPISGHTALYWYRQSLGQGLEFLIYFQGNSAPDKSGLPSDRFSAERTGGSVSTLTIQRTQQEDSAVYLCASSLGGEETQYFGPGTRLLVL.

The CDR3: CASSLKQGFLYYGYTF. CDR3 DNA: TGTGCCAGCAGCTTGAAACAGGGCTTTCTGTACTATGGCTACACCTTC. The chain uses TRBV11-2 and TRBJ1-2; perhaps TRBD1 as D (6 bases). CDR1 and CDR2 from the germline V gene are SGHAT and FQNNGV. The CDR3 covers 16 residues. V lost 3 bases to trimming and J lost 3 bases, with 17 bases between them.

A single count supports this clonotype. A read error may account for a junction end that differs from germline. The chain couples TRBV18 to TRBJ1-5; TRBD1 matches at 9 bases. This CDR3 spans 14 amino acids. CDR1 is KGHSH and CDR2 is LQKENI in the germline V gene. CDR3 sequence: CASSPGDRDQPQRF. The DNA of the CDR3 is TGTGCCAGCTCACCAGGGGACAGGGATCAGCCCCAGCGTTTT.